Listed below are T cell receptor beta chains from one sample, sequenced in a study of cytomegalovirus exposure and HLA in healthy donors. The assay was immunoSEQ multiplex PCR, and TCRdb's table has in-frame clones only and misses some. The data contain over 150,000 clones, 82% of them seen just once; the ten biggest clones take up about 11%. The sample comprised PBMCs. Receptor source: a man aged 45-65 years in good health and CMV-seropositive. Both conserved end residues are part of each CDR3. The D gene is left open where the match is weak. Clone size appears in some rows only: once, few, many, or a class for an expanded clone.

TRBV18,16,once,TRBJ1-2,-,CASSPLGREANYGYTF,TGTGCCAGCTCACCACTCGGCAGGGAAGCTAACTATGGCTACACCTTC
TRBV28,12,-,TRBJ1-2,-,CASRTTLVGYTF,TGTGCCAGCAGGACGACATTAGTCGGCTACACCTTC
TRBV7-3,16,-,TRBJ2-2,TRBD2,CASTSGAGGNTGELFF,TGTGCCAGCACCTCCGGGGCGGGAGGGAACACCGGGGAGCTGTTTTTT
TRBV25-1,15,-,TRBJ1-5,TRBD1,CARSRRDRRNQPQHF,TGTGCCCGATCCCGCCGGGACAGGAGGAATCAGCCCCAGCATTTT
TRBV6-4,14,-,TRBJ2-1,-,CASSEGDSYNEQFF,TGTGCCAGCAGTGAAGGGGACTCCTACAATGAGCAGTTCTTC
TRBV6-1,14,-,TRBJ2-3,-,CASGGGAVSDTQYF,TGTGCCAGCGGAGGGGGCGCAGTTTCAGATACGCAGTATTTT
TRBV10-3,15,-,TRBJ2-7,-,CAISESVTGWAEQYF,TGTGCCATCAGTGAGTCGGTCACAGGGTGGGCCGAGCAGTACTTC
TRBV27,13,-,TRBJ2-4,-,CASRGQRVNIQYF,TGTGCCAGCAGGGGACAGCGGGTAAACATTCAGTACTTC
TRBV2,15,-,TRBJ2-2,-,CASGERHANTGELFF,TGTGCCAGCGGGGAGAGACACGCGAACACCGGGGAGCTGTTTTTT
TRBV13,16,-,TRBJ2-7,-,CASSQLRGGTAYEQYF,TGTGCCAGCAGCCAATTGAGGGGCGGGACGGCCTACGAGCAGTACTTC
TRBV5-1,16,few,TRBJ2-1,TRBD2,CASSTSSGSSYNEQFF,TGCGCCAGCAGCACCTCTAGCGGGAGCTCCTACAATGAGCAGTTCTTC
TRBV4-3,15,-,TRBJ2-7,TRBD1,CASSQDRTGRYEQYF,TGCGCCAGCAGCCAAGATCGGACAGGGCGCTACGAGCAGTACTTC
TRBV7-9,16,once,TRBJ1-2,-,CASSLDGLTGLGGYTF,TGTGCCAGCAGCCTTGATGGCCTCACAGGTTTAGGTGGCTACACCTTC
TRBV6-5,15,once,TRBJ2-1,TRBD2,CASSKGLAGDNEQFF,TGTGCCAGCAGTAAAGGACTAGCGGGAGATAATGAGCAGTTCTTC
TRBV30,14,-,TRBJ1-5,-,CAWSDTQAAGAQHF,TGTGCCTGGAGTGATACACAGGCCGCCGGAGCCCAGCATTTT
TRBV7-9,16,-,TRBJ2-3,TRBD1,CASSLDGQGVADTQYF,TGTGCCAGCAGCTTAGACGGACAGGGAGTTGCAGATACGCAGTATTTT
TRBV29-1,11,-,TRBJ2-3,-,CSGGPSDTQYF,TGCAGCGGGGGGCCCTCAGATACGCAGTATTTT
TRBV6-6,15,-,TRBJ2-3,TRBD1,CASSFLTGSTDTQYF,TGTGCCAGCAGTTTCCTGACAGGGAGCACAGATACGCAGTATTTT
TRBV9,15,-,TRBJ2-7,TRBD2,CASSVASGRAYEQYF,TGTGCCAGCAGCGTAGCCAGCGGGAGAGCCTACGAGCAGTACTTC
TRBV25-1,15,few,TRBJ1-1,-,CASSPLGGRVTEAFF,TGTGCCAGCAGTCCCCTCGGGGGGCGTGTGACTGAAGCTTTCTTT
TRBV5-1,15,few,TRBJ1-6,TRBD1,CASSVLGDSNSPLHF,TGCGCCAGCAGCGTACTAGGGGACAGCAATTCACCCCTCCACTTT
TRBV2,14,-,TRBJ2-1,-,CASRRGSSYNEQFF,TGTGCCAGCAGAAGGGGGAGCTCCTACAATGAGCAGTTCTTC
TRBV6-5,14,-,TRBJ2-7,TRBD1,CASSLGQGAYEQYF,TGTGCCAGCAGTTTGGGACAGGGCGCCTACGAGCAGTACTTC
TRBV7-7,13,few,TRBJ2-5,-,CASSATGIETQYF,TGTGCTAGCAGCGCTACGGGGATCGAGACCCAGTACTTC
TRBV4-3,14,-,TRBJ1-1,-,CASSQVGGGTEAFF,TGCGCCAGCAGCCAAGTGGGGGGGGGCACTGAAGCTTTCTTT
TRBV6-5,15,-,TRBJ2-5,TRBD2,CASSLWEGQGETQYF,TGTGCCAGCAGTTTGTGGGAGGGCCAGGGTGAGACCCAGTACTTC
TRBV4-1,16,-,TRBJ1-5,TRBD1,CASSLGQGASNQPQHF,TGCGCCAGCAGCCTGGGACAGGGGGCGAGCAATCAGCCCCAGCATTTT
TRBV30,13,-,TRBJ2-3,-,CAWSVRGTDTQYF,TGTGCCTGGAGTGTACGAGGCACAGATACGCAGTATTTT
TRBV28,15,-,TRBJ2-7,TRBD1,CASTSGGQGTYEQYF,TGTGCCAGCACCTCAGGGGGACAGGGGACCTACGAGCAGTACTTC
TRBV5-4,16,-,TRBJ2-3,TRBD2,CASSPKTSGGSDTQYF,TGTGCCAGCAGCCCGAAGACTAGCGGGGGGTCAGATACGCAGTATTTT
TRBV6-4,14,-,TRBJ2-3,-,CASSAGVSADTQYF,TGTGCCAGCAGTGCGGGAGTGAGCGCAGATACGCAGTATTTT
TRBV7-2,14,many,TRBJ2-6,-,CASSGSSGANVLTF,TGTGCCAGCAGCGGTAGCTCTGGGGCCAACGTCCTGACTTTC
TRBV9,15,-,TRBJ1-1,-,CASSPTTRRGTEAFF,TGTGCCAGCAGCCCGACCACGAGACGGGGCACTGAAGCTTTCTTT
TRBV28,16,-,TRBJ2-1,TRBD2,CASRGGRLAGYNEQFF,TGTGCCAGCAGGGGGGGGAGACTAGCGGGGTACAATGAGCAGTTCTTC
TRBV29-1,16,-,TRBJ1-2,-,CSVGGFGGTTNYGYTF,TGCAGCGTTGGAGGTTTCGGCGGGACCACTAACTATGGCTACACCTTC
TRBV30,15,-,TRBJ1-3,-,CAWSVGGLSGNTIYF,TGTGCCTGGAGTGTTGGGGGCCTCTCTGGAAACACCATATATTTT
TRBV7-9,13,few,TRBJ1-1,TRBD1,CASSWGQSTEAFF,TGTGCCAGCAGCTGGGGACAGTCAACTGAAGCTTTCTTT
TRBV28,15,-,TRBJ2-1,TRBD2,CASSLLAGDLNEQFF,TGTGCCAGCAGTTTACTAGCGGGGGATCTCAATGAGCAGTTCTTC